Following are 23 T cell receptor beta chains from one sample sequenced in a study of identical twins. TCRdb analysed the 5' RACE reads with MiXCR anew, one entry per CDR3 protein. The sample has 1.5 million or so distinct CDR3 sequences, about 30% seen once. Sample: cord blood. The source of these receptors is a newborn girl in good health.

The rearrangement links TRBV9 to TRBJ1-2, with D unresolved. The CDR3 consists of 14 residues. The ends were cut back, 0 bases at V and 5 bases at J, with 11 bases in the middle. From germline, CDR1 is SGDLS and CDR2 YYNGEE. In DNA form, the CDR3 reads TGTGCCAGCAGCGTAGGGGGTTCTGCTTATGGCTACACCTTC. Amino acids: CASSVGGSAYGYTF.

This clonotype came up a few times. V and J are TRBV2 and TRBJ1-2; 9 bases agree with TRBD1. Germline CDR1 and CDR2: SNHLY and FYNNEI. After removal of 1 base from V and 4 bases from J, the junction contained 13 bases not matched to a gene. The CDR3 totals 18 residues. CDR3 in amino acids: CASSEVRDRVRLSYGYTF. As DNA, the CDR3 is TGTGCCAGCAGTGAAGTGCGGGACAGGGTTCGACTCTCCTATGGCTACACCTTC.

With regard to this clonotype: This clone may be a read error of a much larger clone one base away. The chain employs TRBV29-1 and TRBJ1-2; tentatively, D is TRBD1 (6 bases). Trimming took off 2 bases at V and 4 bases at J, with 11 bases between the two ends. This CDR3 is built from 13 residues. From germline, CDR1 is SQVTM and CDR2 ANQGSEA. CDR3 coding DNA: TGCAGCGTTGAAAGGCGGGGGGCCTATGGCTACACCTTC. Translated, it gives CSVERRGAYGYTF.

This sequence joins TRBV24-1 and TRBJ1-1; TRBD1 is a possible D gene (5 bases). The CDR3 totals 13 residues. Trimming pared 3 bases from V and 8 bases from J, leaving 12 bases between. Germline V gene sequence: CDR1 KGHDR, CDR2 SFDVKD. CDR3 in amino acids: CATSDPMRGEAFF. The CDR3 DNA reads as TGTGCCACCAGTGATCCCATGAGGGGAGAAGCTTTCTTT.

The CDR3 sequence is CASSGYGGNTEAFF. CDR3 coding DNA: TGTGCCAGCAGTGGATATGGAGGGAACACTGAAGCTTTCTTT. V gene TRBV25-1 combines with J gene TRBJ1-1; D unresolved. Germline V gene sequence: CDR1 MGHDK, CDR2 SYGVNS. V was shortened by 4 bases and J by 1 base, with 10 bases between the two germline ends. The CDR3 covers 14 residues.

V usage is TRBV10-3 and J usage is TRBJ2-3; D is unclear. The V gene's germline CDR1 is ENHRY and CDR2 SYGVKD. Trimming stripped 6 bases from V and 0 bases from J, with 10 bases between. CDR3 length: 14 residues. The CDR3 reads CAIRTRRSTDTQYF. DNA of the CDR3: TGTGCCATCAGGACAAGGAGAAGCACAGATACGCAGTATTTT.

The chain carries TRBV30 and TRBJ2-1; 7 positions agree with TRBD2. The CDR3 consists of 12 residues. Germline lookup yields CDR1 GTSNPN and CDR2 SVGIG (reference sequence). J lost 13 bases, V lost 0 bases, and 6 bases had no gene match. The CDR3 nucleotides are TGTGCCTGGAGTGTACGCGCGGGAGAACAGTTCTTC. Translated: CAWSVRAGEQFF. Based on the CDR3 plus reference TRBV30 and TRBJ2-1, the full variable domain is SQTIHQWPATLVQPVGSPLSLECTVEGTSNPNLYWYRQAAGRGLQLLFYSVGIGQISSEVPQNLSASRPQDRQFILSSKKLLLSDSGFYLCAWSVRAGEQFFGPGTRLTVL.

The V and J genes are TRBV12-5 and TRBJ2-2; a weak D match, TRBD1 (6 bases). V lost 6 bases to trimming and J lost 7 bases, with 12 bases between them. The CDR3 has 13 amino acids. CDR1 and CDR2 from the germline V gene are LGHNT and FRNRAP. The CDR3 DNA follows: TGTGCTAGTGGCCTAACAGGGATCGGGGAGCTGTTTTTT. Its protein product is CASGLTGIGELFF.

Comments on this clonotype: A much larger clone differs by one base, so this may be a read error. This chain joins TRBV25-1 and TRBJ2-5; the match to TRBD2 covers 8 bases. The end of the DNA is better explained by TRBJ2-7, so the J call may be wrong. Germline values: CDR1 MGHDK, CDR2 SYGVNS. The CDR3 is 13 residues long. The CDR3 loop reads CAGSPTSGYEQYF. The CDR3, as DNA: TGTGCCGGCAGTCCCACTAGCGGCTACGAGCAGTACTTC.

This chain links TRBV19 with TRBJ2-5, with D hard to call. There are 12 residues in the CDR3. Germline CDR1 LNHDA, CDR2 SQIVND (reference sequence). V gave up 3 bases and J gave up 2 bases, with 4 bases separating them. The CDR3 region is CASSIWQETQYF. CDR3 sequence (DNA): TGTGCCAGTAGTATTTGGCAAGAGACCCAGTACTTC.

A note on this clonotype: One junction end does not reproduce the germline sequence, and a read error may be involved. The DNA of the CDR3 is TGCGCCAGCAGCCAAGAGGGAGCAGGGGGCTACGAGCGGTACTTC. Protein sequence: CASSQEGAGGYERYF. This chain joins TRBV4-1 and TRBJ2-7; 8 bases fit TRBD1. Germline values: CDR1 MGHRA, CDR2 YSYEKL. The CDR3 totals 15 residues.

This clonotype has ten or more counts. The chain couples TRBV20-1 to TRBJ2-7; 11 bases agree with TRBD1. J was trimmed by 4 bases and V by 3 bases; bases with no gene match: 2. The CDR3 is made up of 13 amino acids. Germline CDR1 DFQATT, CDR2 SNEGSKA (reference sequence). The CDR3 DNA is TGCAGTGCTAGCTGGGACAGGGGGTACGAGCAGTACTTC. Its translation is CSASWDRGYEQYF.

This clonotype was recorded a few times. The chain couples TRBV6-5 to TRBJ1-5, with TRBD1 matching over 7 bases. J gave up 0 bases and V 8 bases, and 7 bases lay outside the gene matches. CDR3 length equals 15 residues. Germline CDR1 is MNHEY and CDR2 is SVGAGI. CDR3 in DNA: TGTGCCAGCCAACAGGGGCTCTATAGCAATCAGCCCCAGCATTTT. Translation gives CASQQGLYSNQPQHF.

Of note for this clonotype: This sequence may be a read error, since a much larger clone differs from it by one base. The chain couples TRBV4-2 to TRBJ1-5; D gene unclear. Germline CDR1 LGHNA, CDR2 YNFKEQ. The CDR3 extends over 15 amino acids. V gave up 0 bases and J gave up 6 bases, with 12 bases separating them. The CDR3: CASSQEPTSRQPQHF. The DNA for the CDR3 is TGTGCCAGCAGCCAAGAACCGACGTCGCGTCAGCCCCAGCATTTT.

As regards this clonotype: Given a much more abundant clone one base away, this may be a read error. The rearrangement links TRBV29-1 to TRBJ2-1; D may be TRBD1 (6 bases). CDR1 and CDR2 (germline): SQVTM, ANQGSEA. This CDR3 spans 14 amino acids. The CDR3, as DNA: TGCAGCGTTCAAAGCTTCCGGGACAATAATGGGCAGTTCTTC. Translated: CSVQSFRDNNGQFF.

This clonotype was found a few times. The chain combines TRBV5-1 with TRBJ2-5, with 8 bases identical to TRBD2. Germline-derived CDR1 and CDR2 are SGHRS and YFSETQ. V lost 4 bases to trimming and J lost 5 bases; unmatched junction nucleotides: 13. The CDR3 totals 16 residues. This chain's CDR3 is CASSEVRGLDAETQYF. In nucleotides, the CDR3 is TGCGCCAGCAGCGAGGTTAGGGGACTAGATGCGGAGACCCAGTACTTC.

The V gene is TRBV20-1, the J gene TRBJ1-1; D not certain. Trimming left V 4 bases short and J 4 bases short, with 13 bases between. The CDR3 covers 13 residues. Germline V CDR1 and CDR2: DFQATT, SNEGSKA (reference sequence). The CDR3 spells CSATPGPSTEAFF. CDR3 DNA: TGCAGTGCTACACCCGGCCCCTCCACTGAAGCTTTCTTT.

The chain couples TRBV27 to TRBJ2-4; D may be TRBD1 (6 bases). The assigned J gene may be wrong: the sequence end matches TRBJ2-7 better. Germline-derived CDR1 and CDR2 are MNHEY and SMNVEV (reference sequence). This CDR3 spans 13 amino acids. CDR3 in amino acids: CASARGPTDEQYF. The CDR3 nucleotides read TGTGCCAGCGCCAGGGGTCCCACTGACGAGCAGTACTTC.

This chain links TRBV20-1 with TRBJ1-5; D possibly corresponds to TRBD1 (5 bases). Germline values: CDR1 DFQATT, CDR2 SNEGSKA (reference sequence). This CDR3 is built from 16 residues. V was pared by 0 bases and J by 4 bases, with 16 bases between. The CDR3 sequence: CSARDRIAGFNQPQHF. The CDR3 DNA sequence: TGCAGTGCTAGAGATCGTATAGCAGGGTTTAATCAGCCCCAGCATTTT.

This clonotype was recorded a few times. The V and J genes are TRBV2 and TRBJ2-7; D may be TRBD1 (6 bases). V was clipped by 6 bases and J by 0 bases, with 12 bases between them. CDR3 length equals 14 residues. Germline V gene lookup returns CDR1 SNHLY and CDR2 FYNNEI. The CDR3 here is CASRGTFLSYEQYF. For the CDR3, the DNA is TGTGCCAGCAGGGGGACATTTCTCTCCTACGAGCAGTACTTC.

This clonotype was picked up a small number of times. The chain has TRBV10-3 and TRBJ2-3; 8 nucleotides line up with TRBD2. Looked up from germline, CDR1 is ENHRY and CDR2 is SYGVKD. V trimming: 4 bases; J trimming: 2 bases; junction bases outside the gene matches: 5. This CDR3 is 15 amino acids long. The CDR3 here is CAISVTGGVTDTQYF. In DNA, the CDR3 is TGTGCCATCAGTGTCACGGGAGGGGTCACAGATACGCAGTATTTT.

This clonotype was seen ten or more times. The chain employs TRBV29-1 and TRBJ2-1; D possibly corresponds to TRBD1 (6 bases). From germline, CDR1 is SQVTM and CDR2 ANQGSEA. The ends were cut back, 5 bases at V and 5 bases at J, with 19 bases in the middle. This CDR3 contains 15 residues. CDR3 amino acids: CSVSQGLRQHNEQFF. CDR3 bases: TGCAGCGTTTCTCAGGGGCTTAGGCAACACAATGAGCAGTTCTTC.

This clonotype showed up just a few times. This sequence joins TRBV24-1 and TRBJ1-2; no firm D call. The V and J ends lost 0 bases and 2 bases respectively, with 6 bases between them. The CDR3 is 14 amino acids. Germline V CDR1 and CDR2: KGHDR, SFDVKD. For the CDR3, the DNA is TGTGCCACCAGTGATTTGGACAAAAACTATGGCTACACCTTC. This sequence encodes CATSDLDKNYGYTF.